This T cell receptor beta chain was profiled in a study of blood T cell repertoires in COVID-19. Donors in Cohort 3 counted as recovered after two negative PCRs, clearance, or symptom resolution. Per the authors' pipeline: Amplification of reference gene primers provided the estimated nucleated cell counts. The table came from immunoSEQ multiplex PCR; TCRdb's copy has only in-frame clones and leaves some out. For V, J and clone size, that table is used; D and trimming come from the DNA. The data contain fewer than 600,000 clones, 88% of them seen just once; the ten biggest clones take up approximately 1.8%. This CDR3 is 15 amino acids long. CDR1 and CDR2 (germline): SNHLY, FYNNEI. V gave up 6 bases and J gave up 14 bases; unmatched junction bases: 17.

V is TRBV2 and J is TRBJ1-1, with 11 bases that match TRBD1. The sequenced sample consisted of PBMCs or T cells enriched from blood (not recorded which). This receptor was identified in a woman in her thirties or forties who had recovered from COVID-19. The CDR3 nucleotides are TGTGCCAGCAGGGGGACAGGGGGTCGAACACTGAGCCAATTCTTT. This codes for CASRGTGGRTLSQFF.